The entry below gives a single TCR beta chain sequence along with its context. This clonotype was counted ten times or more. The antigen this receptor binds is unknown. Base qualities are not provided; no much larger clone lies one nucleotide away. Sequences MNHNY (CDR1) and SVGAGI (CDR2) are obtained from the germline V gene (reference sequence). Including cysteine and phenylalanine, the CDR3 has 14 amino acids. The read is trimmed to its CDR3 DNA, 42 bases read in frame from base 1. At the junction V is shortened by 6 bases and J by 3 bases; bases outside the gene matches: 5. The method was 5' RACE. Instrument used: Illumina MiSeq. The public sequencing data were trimmed at Q25 with fastp and processed into clonotypes with MiXCR by TCRdb, which kept only in-frame beta chains. Each entry merges the rows of one CDR3 protein and shows their most common DNA and genes. The sample profile shows 35,000 to 45,000 distinct CDR3 sequences; 4% to 5.5% of them were found once. Clones ranked in the top ten supply over 9% of the sample.

This specimen belongs to a study of T cells of healthy individuals (dated by TCRdb to the late 2010s). The sequence joins TRBV6-6 to TRBJ1-5, and 7 bases in between align with TRBD1. The receptor was isolated from a human donor in good health. The CDR3 region has the sequence CASSRDRVNQPQHF. The nucleotide sequence reads TGTGCCAGCAGCCGCGACAGGGTCAATCAGCCCCAGCATTTT.